This T cell receptor (beta chain) was identified during a study of blood T cells in healthy people across ages. General study points: Older age went with lower TCR beta diversity per million T cells, in a roughly linear way. Whereas aged donors had fewer naive CD4+ cells, long-lived donors had more of them and higher diversity.

V gave up 1 base and J gave up 4 bases; unmatched junction bases: 4. The length of the CDR3 is 14 residues. Germline V gives CDR1 DFQATT, CDR2 SNEGSKA (reference sequence). A word on this clonotype: What it binds is unknown.

In terms of origin and age, donors were healthy Caucasian individuals from Russia aged roughly 6 to 100. A sample-barcoded 5' primer and a J-beta primer mix were used in a second PCR of about 7 to 11 cycles. A 12-random-nucleotide template-switch adaptor tagged each cDNA molecule. Each CDR3 protein gets one entry after TCRdb re-called the 5' RACE reads with MiXCR. Seen here are about 1.4 million distinct CDR3 sequences, 59% observed once, and the top ten hold more than 6%. The V and J genes are TRBV20-1 and TRBJ2-1, with 7 bases identical to TRBD2. The receptor was derived from a man younger than 30 in good health. Input material: blood. Here the CDR3 reads CSARGRGSYNEQFF. The CDR3 DNA is TGCAGTGCTAGAGGACGCGGGAGTTACAATGAGCAGTTCTTC.